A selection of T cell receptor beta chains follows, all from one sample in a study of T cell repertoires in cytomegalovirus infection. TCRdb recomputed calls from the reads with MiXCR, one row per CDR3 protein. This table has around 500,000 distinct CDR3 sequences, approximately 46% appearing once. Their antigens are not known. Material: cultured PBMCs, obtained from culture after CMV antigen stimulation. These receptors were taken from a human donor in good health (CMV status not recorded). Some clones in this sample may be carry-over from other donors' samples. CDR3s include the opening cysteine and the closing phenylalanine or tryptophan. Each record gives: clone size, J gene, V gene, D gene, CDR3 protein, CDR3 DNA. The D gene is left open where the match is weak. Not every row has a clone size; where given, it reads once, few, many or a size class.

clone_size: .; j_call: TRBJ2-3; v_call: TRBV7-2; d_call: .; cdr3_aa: CASSPGSGGDTQYF; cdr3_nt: TGTGCCAGCAGCCCTGGGTCTGGGGGAGATACGCAGTATTTT
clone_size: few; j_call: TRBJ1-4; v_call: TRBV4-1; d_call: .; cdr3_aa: CASSQGQGTNEKLFF; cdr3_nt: TGCGCCAGCAGCCAAGGGCAGGGGACTAATGAAAAACTGTTTTTT
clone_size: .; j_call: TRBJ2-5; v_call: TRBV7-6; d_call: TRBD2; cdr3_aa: CASSEGLAGVFEETQYF; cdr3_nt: TGTGCCAGCAGCGAAGGACTAGCGGGAGTCTTCGAAGAGACCCAGTACTTC
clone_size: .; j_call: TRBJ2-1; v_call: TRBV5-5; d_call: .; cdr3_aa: CASSLDGDSYNEQFF; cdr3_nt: TGTGCCAGCAGCTTGGACGGGGATTCCTACAATGAGCAGTTCTTC
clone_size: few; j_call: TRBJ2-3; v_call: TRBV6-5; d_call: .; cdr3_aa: CASTYGGSTDTQYF; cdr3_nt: TGTGCCAGCACCTATGGGGGGAGCACAGATACGCAGTATTTT
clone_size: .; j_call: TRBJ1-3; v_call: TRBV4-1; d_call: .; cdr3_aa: CASSPWTVSGNTIYF; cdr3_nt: TGCGCCAGCAGCCCTTGGACAGTCTCTGGAAACACCATATATTTT
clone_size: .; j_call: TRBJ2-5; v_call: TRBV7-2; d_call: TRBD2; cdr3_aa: CASSLGPSGNLYGETQYF; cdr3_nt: TGTGCCAGCAGCTTAGGGCCTAGCGGGAACCTATATGGAGAGACCCAGTACTTC
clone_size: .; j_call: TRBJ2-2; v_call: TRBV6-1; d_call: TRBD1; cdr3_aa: CASTLKTGTPTGELFF; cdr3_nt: TGTGCCAGCACCTTAAAGACAGGGACCCCCACCGGGGAGCTGTTTTTT
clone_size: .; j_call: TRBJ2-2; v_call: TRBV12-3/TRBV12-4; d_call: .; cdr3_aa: CASSFQEDTGELFF; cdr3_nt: TGTGCCAGCAGTTTTCAGGAGGACACCGGGGAGCTGTTTTTT
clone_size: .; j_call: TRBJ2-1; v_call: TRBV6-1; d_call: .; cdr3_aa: CASSEWQGNEQFF; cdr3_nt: TGTGCCAGCAGTGAATGGCAGGGGAACGAGCAGTTCTTC
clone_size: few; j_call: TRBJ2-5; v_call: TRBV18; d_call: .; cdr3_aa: CASSPSEQETQYF; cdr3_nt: TGTGCCAGCTCACCATCGGAACAAGAGACCCAGTACTTC
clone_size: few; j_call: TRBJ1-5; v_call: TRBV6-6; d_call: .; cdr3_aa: CASTRRGGANQPQHF; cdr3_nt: TGTGCCAGCACCCGAAGGGGGGGAGCGAATCAGCCCCAGCATTTT
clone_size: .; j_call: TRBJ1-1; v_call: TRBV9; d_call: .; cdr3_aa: CASSVVTNTEAFF; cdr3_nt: TGTGCCAGCAGCGTAGTGACGAACACTGAAGCTTTCTTT
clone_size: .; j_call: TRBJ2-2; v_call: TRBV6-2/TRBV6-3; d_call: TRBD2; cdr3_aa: CASSLRLAGGPTGELFF; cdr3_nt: TGTGCCAGCAGCCTAAGACTAGCGGGAGGGCCGACCGGGGAGCTGTTTTTT
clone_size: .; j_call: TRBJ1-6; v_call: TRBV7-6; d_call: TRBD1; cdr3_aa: CASSAGTGGSPLHF; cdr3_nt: TGTGCCAGCAGCGCCGGGACAGGGGGTTCACCCCTCCACTTT
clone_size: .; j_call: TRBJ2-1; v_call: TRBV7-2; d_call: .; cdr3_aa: CASSLYRQIGQGGRNEQFF; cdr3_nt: TGTGCCAGCAGCTTATACCGACAGATTGGGCAGGGGGGAAGGAATGAGCAGTTCTTC
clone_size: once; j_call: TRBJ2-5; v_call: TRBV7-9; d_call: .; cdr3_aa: CASSLGDRGAQETQYF; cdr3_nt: TGTGCCAGCAGCTTAGGGGACCGAGGGGCCCAAGAGACCCAGTACTTC
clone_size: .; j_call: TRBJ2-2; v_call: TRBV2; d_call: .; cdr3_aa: CASSDFGHLNTGELFF; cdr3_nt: TGTGCCAGCAGTGACTTTGGGCACCTTAACACCGGGGAGCTGTTTTTT
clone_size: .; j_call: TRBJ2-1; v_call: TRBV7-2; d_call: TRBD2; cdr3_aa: CASSLVSGGTYNEQFF; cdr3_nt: TGTGCCAGCAGCTTAGTTAGCGGGGGGACCTACAATGAGCAGTTCTTC
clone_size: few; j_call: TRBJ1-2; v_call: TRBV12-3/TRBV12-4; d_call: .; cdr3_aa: CASSPVRGRLHGYTF; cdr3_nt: TGTGCCAGCAGTCCCGTCCGGGGGAGGCTCCATGGCTACACCTTC
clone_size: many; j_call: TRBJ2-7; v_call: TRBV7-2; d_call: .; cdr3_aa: CASSSGGSSSYEQYF; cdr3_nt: TGTGCCAGCAGCTCCGGCGGGTCAAGCTCCTACGAGCAGTACTTC
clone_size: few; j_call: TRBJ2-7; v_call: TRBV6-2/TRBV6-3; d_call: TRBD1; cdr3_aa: CASGPDRETEQYF; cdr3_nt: TGTGCCAGCGGCCCGGACAGGGAGACGGAGCAGTACTTC
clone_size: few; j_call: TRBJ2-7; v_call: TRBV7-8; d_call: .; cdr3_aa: CASSLVRPSRPGDEQYF; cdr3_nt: TGTGCCAGCAGCTTAGTACGGCCTAGCCGGCCCGGGGACGAGCAGTACTTC
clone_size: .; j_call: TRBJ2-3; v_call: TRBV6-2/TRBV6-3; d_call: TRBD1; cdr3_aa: CASRGGTGGNTDTQYF; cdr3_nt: TGTGCCAGCAGGGGAGGGACAGGGGGAAATACAGATACGCAGTATTTT
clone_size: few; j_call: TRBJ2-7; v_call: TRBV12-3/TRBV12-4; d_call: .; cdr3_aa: CASRASGPYEQYF; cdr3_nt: TGTGCCAGCAGAGCCTCGGGCCCCTACGAGCAGTACTTC
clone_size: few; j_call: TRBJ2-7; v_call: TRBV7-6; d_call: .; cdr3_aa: CASSSSGTLSYEQYF; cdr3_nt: TGTGCCAGCAGCTCTTCCGGGACCCTCTCCTACGAGCAGTACTTC
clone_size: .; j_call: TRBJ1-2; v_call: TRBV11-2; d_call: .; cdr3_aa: CASSPPGQDYGYTF; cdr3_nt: TGTGCCAGCAGCCCCCCGGGACAAGACTATGGCTACACCTTC
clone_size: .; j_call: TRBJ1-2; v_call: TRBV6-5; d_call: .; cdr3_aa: CASTPGANYGYTF; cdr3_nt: TGTGCCAGCACCCCAGGAGCTAACTATGGCTACACCTTC
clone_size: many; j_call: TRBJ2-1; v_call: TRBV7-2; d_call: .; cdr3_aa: CASSSGIYNEQFF; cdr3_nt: TGTGCCAGCAGCTCCGGAATTTACAATGAGCAGTTCTTC
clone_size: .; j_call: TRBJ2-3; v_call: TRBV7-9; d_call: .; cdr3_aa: CASSQREFTDTQYF; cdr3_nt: TGTGCCAGCAGCCAGAGGGAGTTTACAGATACGCAGTATTTT
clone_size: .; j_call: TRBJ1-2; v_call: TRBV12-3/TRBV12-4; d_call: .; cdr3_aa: CASSPVPNSYGYTF; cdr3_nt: TGTGCCAGCAGTCCGGTTCCTAATTCTTATGGCTACACCTTC
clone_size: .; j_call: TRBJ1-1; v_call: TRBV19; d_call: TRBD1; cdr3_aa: CASRSTGVAEAFF; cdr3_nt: TGTGCCAGTAGAAGCACAGGGGTCGCTGAAGCTTTCTTT
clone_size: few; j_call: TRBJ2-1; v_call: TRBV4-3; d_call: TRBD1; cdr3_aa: CASSQDWTGANEQFF; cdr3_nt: TGCGCCAGCAGCCAAGATTGGACAGGGGCGAATGAGCAGTTCTTC
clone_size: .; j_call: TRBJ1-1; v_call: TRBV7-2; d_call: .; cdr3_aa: CASSLDRVDTEAFF; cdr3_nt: TGTGCCAGCAGCTTAGACCGGGTTGACACTGAAGCTTTCTTT
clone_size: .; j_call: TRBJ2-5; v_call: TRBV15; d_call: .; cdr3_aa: CATSEGQIQETQYF; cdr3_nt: TGTGCCACCAGTGAGGGGCAGATCCAAGAGACCCAGTACTTC
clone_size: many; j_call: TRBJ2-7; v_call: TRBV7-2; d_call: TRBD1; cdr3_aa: CASSFRQGVYEQYF; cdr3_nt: TGTGCCAGCAGCTTTCGCCAGGGGGTCTACGAGCAGTACTTC
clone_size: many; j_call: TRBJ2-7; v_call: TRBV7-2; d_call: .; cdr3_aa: CASSFEKRGEQYF; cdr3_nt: TGTGCCAGCAGCTTCGAAAAAAGGGGCGAGCAGTACTTC
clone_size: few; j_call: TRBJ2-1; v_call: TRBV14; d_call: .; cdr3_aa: CASSQDQGLLVNEQFF; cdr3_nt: TGTGCCAGCAGCCAAGATCAGGGGCTTTTGGTGAATGAGCAGTTCTTC
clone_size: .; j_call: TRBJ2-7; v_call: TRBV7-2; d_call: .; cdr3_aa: CASSLAMGRSYEQYF; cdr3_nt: TGTGCCAGCAGCTTAGCAATGGGCAGATCCTACGAGCAGTACTTC
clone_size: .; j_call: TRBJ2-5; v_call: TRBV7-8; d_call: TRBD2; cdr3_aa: CASSLGTSGRIETQYF; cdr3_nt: TGTGCCAGCAGCCTGGGGACTAGCGGGAGGATAGAGACCCAGTACTTC
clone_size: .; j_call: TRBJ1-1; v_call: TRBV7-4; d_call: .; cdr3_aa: CASSLGVGGFTEAFF; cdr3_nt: TGTGCCAGCAGCTTAGGGGTTGGGGGATTCACTGAAGCTTTCTTT
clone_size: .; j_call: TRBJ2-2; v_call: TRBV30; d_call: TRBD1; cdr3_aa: CAWSRGTAINTGELFF; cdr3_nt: TGTGCCTGGAGTCGTGGGACAGCGATTAACACCGGGGAGCTGTTTTTT
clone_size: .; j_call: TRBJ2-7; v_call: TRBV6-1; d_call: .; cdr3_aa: CASSEARLWALYEQYF; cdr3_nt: TGTGCCAGCAGTGAAGCGCGGTTGTGGGCACTGTACGAGCAGTACTTC
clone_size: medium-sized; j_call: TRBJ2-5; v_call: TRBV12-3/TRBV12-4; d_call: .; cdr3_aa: CASSSLDSNQETQYF; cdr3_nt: TGTGCCAGCAGTTCCTTAGACAGCAACCAAGAGACCCAGTACTTC
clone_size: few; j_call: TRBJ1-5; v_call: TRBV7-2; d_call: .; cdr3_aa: CASSSYTNQPQHF; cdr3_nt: TGTGCCAGCAGCTCCTACACGAATCAGCCCCAGCATTTT
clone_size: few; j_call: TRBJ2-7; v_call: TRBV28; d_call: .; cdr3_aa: CASTLGGSLYEQYF; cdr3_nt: TGTGCCAGCACCTTGGGTGGCAGCCTTTACGAGCAGTACTTC
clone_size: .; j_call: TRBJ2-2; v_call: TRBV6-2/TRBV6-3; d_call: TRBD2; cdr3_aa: CASTLGLAGAPGTGELFF; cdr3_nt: TGTGCCAGCACCCTTGGGCTAGCGGGAGCCCCGGGGACCGGGGAGCTGTTTTTT
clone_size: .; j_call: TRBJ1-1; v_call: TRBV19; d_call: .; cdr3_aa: CASSKWPVPEAFF; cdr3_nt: TGTGCCAGTAGTAAATGGCCCGTTCCTGAAGCTTTCTTT